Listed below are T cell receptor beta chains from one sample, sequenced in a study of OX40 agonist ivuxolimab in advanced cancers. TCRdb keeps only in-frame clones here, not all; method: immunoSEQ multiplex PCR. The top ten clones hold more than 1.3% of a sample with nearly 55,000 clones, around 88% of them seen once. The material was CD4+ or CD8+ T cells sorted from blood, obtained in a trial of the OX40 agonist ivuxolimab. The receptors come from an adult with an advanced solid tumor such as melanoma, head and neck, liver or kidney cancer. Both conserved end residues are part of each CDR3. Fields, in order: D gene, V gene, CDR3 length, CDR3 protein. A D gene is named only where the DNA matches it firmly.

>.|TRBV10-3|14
CAISAETPNTEAFF
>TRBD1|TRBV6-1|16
CASSEGDRRYTGELFF
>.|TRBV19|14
CATNSGHSGYGYTF
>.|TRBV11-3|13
CASSLLVSYEQYF
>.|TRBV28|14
CASILSGAGQPQHF
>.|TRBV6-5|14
CASSVRDSNSPLHF
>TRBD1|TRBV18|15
CASSLPGGFSETQYF
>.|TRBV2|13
CASSPRAADTQYF
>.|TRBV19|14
CASRTGTLNSPLHF
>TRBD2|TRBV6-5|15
CASSYGSGKHNEQFF
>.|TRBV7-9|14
CASSGGVSGNTIYF
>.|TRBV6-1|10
CASRGRGYTF
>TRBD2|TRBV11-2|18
CASSLDPSGLAGSNEQFF
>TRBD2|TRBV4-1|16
CASSPSVAGGTDTQYF
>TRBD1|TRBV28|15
CASIRRGTSNYGYTF
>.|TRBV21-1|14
CASRTAVGTDTQYF
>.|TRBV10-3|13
CAISEEGQETQYF
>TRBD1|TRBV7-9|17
CASSLGSLRQGGETQYF
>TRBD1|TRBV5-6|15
CASSPDRAGGETQYF
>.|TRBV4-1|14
CASSQDGGHYEQYF
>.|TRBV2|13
CASSEALRTKAFF
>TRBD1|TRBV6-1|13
CASTRTGANTIYF
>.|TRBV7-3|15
CASSLRSSGTDTQYF
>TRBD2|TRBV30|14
CACPKAGATYEQYF
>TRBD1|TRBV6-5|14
CASRGTVNTGELFF
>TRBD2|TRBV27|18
CASSLRTSGGIPMDEQFF
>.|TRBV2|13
CASSPPGGYEQYF
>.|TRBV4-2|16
CASSQGLAASGNTIYF
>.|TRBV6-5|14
CASKGGPNSYEQYF
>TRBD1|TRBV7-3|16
CASTPGGAGGPYGYTF